The source of this T cell receptor (beta chain) is a study of Ad26.COV2.S vaccination and SARS-CoV-2 variants. Findings and caveats of the study: Recipients of vaccine and of placebo showed similar breadth of their non-spike TCR repertoires. Overall T cell responses may have been underestimated by the analyses of TCR breadth and depth.

The method was immunoSEQ multiplex PCR; TCRdb's version includes in-frame clones alone and lacks a portion of them. The table records roughly 410,000 clones, around four fifths of them present only once. Germline V lookup: CDR1 SQVTM, CDR2 ANQGSEA. J gave up 5 bases and V 7 bases, and 6 bases lay outside the gene matches. This CDR3 contains 12 residues. The treatment was: 15 to 20 received Ad26.COV2.S at low or high dose, single or two shots; 5 received placebo; per-sample allocation not given. The samples were gathered on day 63 after the first injection of vaccine or placebo. This person who donated was an adult of 18-55 years in Boston. The vaccine antigen was prefusion-stabilized Wuhan SARS-CoV-2 spike. With regard to this clone: The antigen is unknown.

The genes are TRBV29-1 and TRBJ2-7, with 9 bases aligning to TRBD1. The starting material was peripheral blood, obtained in a trial of Ad26.COV2.S vaccine versus placebo. The clonotype comes from a person between 18 and 65 years old who received the Ad26.COV2.S COVID-19 vaccine or a placebo. The CDR3 DNA sequence: TGCAGCGCGGGACAGGGACTTCACGAGCAGTACTTC. Its protein is CSAGQGLHEQYF.